The TCR beta chain under discussion was sequenced for a study of blood T cell repertoires in COVID-19. Study background: From the United States, Italy and Spain came samples of acute and convalescent COVID-19. T cells, B-cell-depleted T cells, or PBMCs provided the cDNA or gDNA that served as material.

Under the authors' procedure: Using reference gene primer amplification, nucleated cell counts were estimated. Some clones are missing from TCRdb's copy, which holds only in-frame ones; the method was immunoSEQ multiplex PCR. V, J and clone size are those of that table, while D and trimming were read from the DNA. The sample yields 290,000 or so clones, 70% to 90% seen once. The germline gives CDR1 LGHDT, CDR2 YNNKEL (reference sequence). CDR3 size: 12 residues. Trimming pared 4 bases from V and 4 bases from J, leaving 7 bases between. This TCR came from a man in his sixties or seventies with acute or convalescent COVID-19. The V call is TRBV3-1 (or the pseudogene TRBV3-2), the J call TRBJ1-2; D gene ambiguous. The source material was peripheral blood. CDR3 DNA: TGTGCCAGCAGCCCCACCGGCTATGGCTACACCTTC. It is translated as CASSPTGYGYTF.